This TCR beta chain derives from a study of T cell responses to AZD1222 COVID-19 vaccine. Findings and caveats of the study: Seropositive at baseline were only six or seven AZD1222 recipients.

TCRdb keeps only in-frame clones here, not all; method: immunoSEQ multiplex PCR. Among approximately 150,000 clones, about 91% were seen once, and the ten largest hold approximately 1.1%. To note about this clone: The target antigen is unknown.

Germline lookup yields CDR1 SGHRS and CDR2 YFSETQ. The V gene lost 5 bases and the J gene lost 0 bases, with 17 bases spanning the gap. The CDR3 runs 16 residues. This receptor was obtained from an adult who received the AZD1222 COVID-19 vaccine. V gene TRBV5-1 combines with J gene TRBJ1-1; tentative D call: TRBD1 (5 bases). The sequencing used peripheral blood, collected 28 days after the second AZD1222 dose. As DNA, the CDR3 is TGCGCCAGCAGTCTGGTCGGGGCAGGGATGAACACTGAAGCTTTCTTT. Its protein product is CASSLVGAGMNTEAFF.